The rows below give T cell receptor beta chains drawn from one sample of a study of control samples from healthy donors and cancer patients. Produced via immunoSEQ multiplex PCR; TCRdb's table is partial and in-frame only. In the table there are about 150,000 clones, approximately 93% of which are singletons. Sequences were obtained from blood. The receptors here all came from a young man in good health. Both conserved end residues are part of each CDR3. D genes are given only for firm matches. Clone size is not always given. Where it is, it says once, few, many or a class for expanded clones.

>.|TRBD2|TRBJ2-7|14|TRBV2
CASSARGAANEQYF
TGTGCCAGCAGTGCGCGGGGGGCAGCTAACGAGCAGTACTTC
>.|.|TRBJ1-5|15|TRBV27
CASSLSGGNWQPQHF
TGTGCCAGCAGTTTATCCGGGGGTAATTGGCAGCCCCAGCATTTT
>.|.|TRBJ1-4|11|TRBV2
CASSALRYVFF
TGTGCCAGCAGTGCCCTTCGTTATGTGTTTTTT
>.|TRBD1|TRBJ1-2|15|TRBV12-5
CASGDTRGPNYGYTF
TGTGCTAGTGGTGATACCAGGGGGCCGAACTATGGCTACACCTTC
>.|.|TRBJ1-2|14|TRBV19
CASKSREILDGYTF
TGTGCCAGTAAGAGTAGGGAAATACTTGATGGCTACACCTTC
>.|.|TRBJ1-4|11|TRBV10-3
CAVGGNEKLFF
TGTGCCGTAGGGGGTAATGAAAAACTGTTTTTT
>.|.|TRBJ1-2|15|TRBV4-1
CASSQDRAGILGYTF
TGCGCCAGCAGCCAAGATCGTGCAGGGATTTTGGGCTACACCTTC
>.|.|TRBJ1-1|13|TRBV11-3
CASSLAGGTEAFF
TGTGCCAGCAGCTTAGCAGGAGGCACTGAAGCTTTCTTT
>.|.|TRBJ1-1|13|TRBV12-3/TRBV12-4
CASSLKSNTEAFF
TGTGCCAGCAGTTTAAAGTCGAACACTGAAGCTTTCTTT
>.|.|TRBJ2-1|15|TRBV2
CASSGTASSYNEQFF
TGTGCCAGCAGTGGGACCGCGAGCTCCTACAATGAGCAGTTCTTC
>.|.|TRBJ2-5|16|TRBV3-1/TRBV3-2
CASSQGLVRMGETQYF
TGTGCCAGCAGCCAAGGACTAGTGAGGATGGGAGAGACCCAGTACTTC
>.|TRBD1|TRBJ1-1|15|TRBV3-1/TRBV3-2
CASSQEKGAGTEAFF
TGTGCCAGCAGCCAAGAAAAGGGGGCTGGGACTGAAGCTTTCTTT
>.|TRBD1|TRBJ1-1|14|TRBV29-1
CSVGPGQRNTEAFF
TGCAGCGTGGGGCCGGGACAGCGGAACACTGAAGCTTTCTTT
>.|.|TRBJ2-7|11|TRBV12-5
CASGASREQYF
TGTGCTAGTGGCGCGAGCCGCGAGCAGTACTTC
>.|.|TRBJ2-7|13|TRBV28
CASSPSVAYEQYF
TGTGCCAGCAGTCCTAGCGTCGCCTACGAGCAGTACTTC
>once|.|TRBJ1-1|13|TRBV5-4
CASSLAVNTEAFF
TGTGCCAGCAGCCTTGCAGTTAACACTGAAGCTTTCTTT
>.|TRBD2|TRBJ2-1|13|TRBV11-2
CASSQGTTYEQFF
TGTGCCAGCAGCCAAGGGACTACCTATGAGCAGTTCTTC
>.|.|TRBJ2-7|13|TRBV5-1
CASSRTGGVEQYF
TGCGCCAGCAGCCGAACTGGGGGCGTCGAGCAGTACTTC
>.|.|TRBJ1-1|14|TRBV7-8
CASSKGRGNTEAFF
TGTGCCAGCAGCAAAGGGAGGGGGAACACTGAAGCTTTCTTT
>.|TRBD2|TRBJ2-3|14|TRBV29-1
CSVQASGGTDTQYF
TGCAGCGTCCAGGCTAGCGGGGGAACAGATACGCAGTATTTT
>.|.|TRBJ1-1|16|TRBV2
CASSDGGLAVNTEAFF
TGTGCCAGCAGTGATGGGGGGCTCGCGGTGAACACTGAAGCTTTCTTT
>few|.|TRBJ2-2|12|TRBV5-1
CAAQGGTGELFF
TGCGCCGCGCAAGGGGGCACCGGGGAGCTGTTTTTT
>.|.|TRBJ1-3|18|TRBV5-3
CARSLPGVNRSSGNTIYF
TGTGCCAGAAGCTTGCCGGGCGTCAACAGGAGCTCTGGAAACACCATATATTTT
>.|.|TRBJ2-1|16|TRBV6-1
CASSDRMREDNNEQFF
TGTGCCAGCAGTGACAGAATGAGGGAGGATAACAATGAGCAGTTCTTC
>.|.|TRBJ2-7|16|TRBV10-1
CASSESEGGPAYEQYF
TGCGCCAGCAGTGAGTCTGAGGGCGGGCCAGCCTACGAGCAGTACTTC
>few|.|TRBJ1-1|14|TRBV5-1
CASSSGPMNTEAFF
TGCGCCAGCAGCTCAGGGCCCATGAACACTGAAGCTTTCTTT
>.|.|TRBJ2-3|15|TRBV29-1
CSVTTRDNGADTQYF
TGCAGCGTGACCACACGGGACAACGGGGCAGATACGCAGTATTTT
>.|.|TRBJ2-4|16|TRBV5-4
CASSPRVDSAKNIQYF
TGTGCCAGCAGCCCCCGGGTGGATTCGGCCAAAAACATTCAGTACTTC
>.|TRBD1|TRBJ1-2|16|TRBV4-3
CASSQDHGQGEYGYTF
TGCGCCAGCAGCCAAGATCACGGACAGGGTGAATATGGCTACACCTTC
>.|TRBD2|TRBJ2-3|15|TRBV4-2
CASSQEWTSGGTQYF
TGTGCCAGCAGCCAAGAATGGACTAGCGGGGGTACGCAGTATTTT
>.|.|TRBJ2-1|14|TRBV19
CASSPNGGYNEQFF
TGTGCCAGTAGTCCTAACGGCGGGTACAATGAGCAGTTCTTC
>.|TRBD2|TRBJ2-2|15|TRBV4-2
CASSQQEGLVGELFF
TGTGCCAGCAGCCAACAAGAGGGACTAGTCGGGGAGCTGTTTTTT
>.|.|TRBJ2-7|14|TRBV27
CASKDTYRTHEQYF
TGTGCCAGCAAGGACACCTACCGCACCCACGAGCAGTACTTC
>.|.|TRBJ1-3|14|TRBV6-5
CASRERRSGNTIYF
TGTGCCAGCAGGGAGAGGCGGTCTGGAAACACCATATATTTT
>.|TRBD1|TRBJ1-6|16|TRBV4-2
CASSQEGTGSFSPLHF
TGTGCCAGCAGCCAAGAAGGGACAGGGTCGTTCTCACCCCTCCACTTT
>.|TRBD2|TRBJ2-1|16|TRBV5-8
CASSLFGGGLYNEQFF
TGTGCCAGCAGCTTGTTCGGCGGGGGGCTCTACAATGAGCAGTTCTTC
>once|.|TRBJ1-5|13|TRBV28
CASRIYGDQPQHF
TGTGCCAGCAGGATTTACGGGGATCAGCCCCAGCATTTT
>.|TRBD1|TRBJ1-2|15|TRBV30
CAWRRVLNRGYGYTF
TGTGCCTGGAGAAGAGTATTAAACAGGGGATATGGCTACACCTTC
>.|.|TRBJ2-1|14|TRBV7-8
CASSPTLRGDEQFF
TGTGCCAGCAGCCCGACCCTGAGGGGGGATGAGCAGTTCTTC
>.|.|TRBJ2-7|14|TRBV5-6
CASSLGASTYEQYF
TGTGCCAGCAGCTTGGGGGCGTCAACCTACGAGCAGTACTTC
>many|TRBD1|TRBJ1-2|15|TRBV4-3
CASSQASQGDYGYTF
TGCGCCAGCAGCCAAGCCTCACAGGGGGACTATGGCTACACCTTC
>once|.|TRBJ2-7|15|TRBV11-2
CASSLKGTGSYEQYF
TGTGCCAGCAGCTTAAAAGGGACTGGTTCCTACGAGCAGTACTTC
>few|TRBD2|TRBJ2-5|15|TRBV4-1
CASSSSIGREETQYF
TGCGCCAGCAGCTCCTCGATAGGGCGGGAGGAGACCCAGTACTTC
>.|.|TRBJ2-7|15|TRBV7-6
CASSPTIGLPYEQYF
TGTGCCAGCAGCCCGACCATAGGCCTTCCCTACGAGCAGTACTTC
>.|TRBD1|TRBJ1-4|11|TRBV27
CASGRDRASFF
TGTGCCAGCGGACGGGACAGAGCTTCGTTTTTT
>medium-sized|.|TRBJ1-1|17|TRBV10-2
CASSEWERGRGDTEAFF
TGCGCCAGCAGTGAGTGGGAAAGGGGACGAGGGGACACTGAAGCTTTCTTT
>.|.|TRBJ2-7|11|TRBV30
CAWSGGYEQYF
TGTGCCTGGAGTGGGGGGTACGAGCAGTACTTC
>.|.|TRBJ2-1|15|TRBV7-9
CASKADTLSFDEQFF
TGTGCCAGCAAGGCAGACACTCTCTCTTTCGATGAGCAGTTCTTC
>.|.|TRBJ1-4|16|TRBV5-1
CASSLRQTATNEKLFF
TGCGCCAGCAGCTTGCGACAGACAGCAACTAATGAAAAACTGTTTTTT
>once|TRBD1|TRBJ1-5|17|TRBV18
CASSSTGGNPWNQPQHF
TGTGCCAGCTCATCGACAGGGGGAAACCCATGGAATCAGCCCCAGCATTTT
>.|TRBD2|TRBJ2-1|13|TRBV30
CAWSVTSGRIQFF
TGTGCCTGGAGTGTAACTAGCGGGAGAATCCAGTTCTTC
>.|TRBD1|TRBJ1-2|18|TRBV5-1
CASSSSQGTGESYYGYTF
TGCGCCAGCAGCTCGTCTCAGGGGACAGGGGAAAGTTACTATGGCTACACCTTC
>.|.|TRBJ1-1|15|TRBV28
CASSLSGARRTEAFF
TGTGCCAGCAGTTTATCGGGGGCGCGGAGGACTGAAGCTTTCTTT
>.|TRBD2|TRBJ2-7|13|TRBV18
CASSQGGAGEQYF
TGTGCCAGCTCACAGGGAGGGGCTGGGGAGCAGTACTTC
>.|.|TRBJ2-1|15|TRBV4-3
CASSQVAASYNEQFF
TGCGCCAGCAGCCAAGTAGCGGCCTCCTACAATGAGCAGTTCTTC